The rows below give T cell receptor beta chains drawn from one sample of a study of shared clonotypes between healthy human individuals. Sequencing used immunoSEQ multiplex PCR; TCRdb keeps in-frame clones, though not all of them. This table has over 1.4 million clones, roughly 96% appearing once. Sequencing used naive CD4+ T cells sorted from blood. These receptors were obtained from a young man in good health. The conserved cysteine and the conserved F or W are not part of the CDR3 here. Each record gives: V gene, CDR3 protein.

>TRBV28
ASSLVGGTDTQY
>TRBV7-2
ASSPSRLIKAF
>TRBV7-2
ASSLVGLPQDYEQY
>TRBV5-3
ATQGTASYEQY
>TRBV14
ASSPLGQSTNEKLF
>TRBV7-7
ASSLGARETQY
>TRBV28
ASSFVGAVEYGYT
>TRBV29-1
SVGGVGSSYEQY
>TRBV4-2
ASSQDPRGADTQY
>TRBV10-3
AISYQLADEGNEQF
>TRBV5-6
ASSLYGDSVYEQY
>TRBV21-1
ASSKVYHGRGYEQY
>TRBV5-1
ASSPTGRYRNSSDEQF
>TRBV29-1
SARGELAGAETQY
>TRBV5-8
ASSLRQGGKNIQY
>TRBV18
ASSRVAEHANTGELF
>TRBV9
ASSPGGNTIY
>TRBV10-3
AIRASGRAEF
>TRBV4-1
ASSQTGARRETQY
>TRBV6-6
ASIDPPVNTEAF
>TRBV19
ASRLDTEAF
>TRBV7-9
ASSSDSANQPQH
>TRBV5-1
ASSLGAYNEQF
>TRBV5-1
ASSLVGTSYNEQF
>TRBV19
ASTGMSGGRFNTEAF
>TRBV27
ASSSRTGEQY
>TRBV29-1
SVDTPLHRAPGQGGLAETLNQY
>TRBV5-1
ASSLSGRVIYEQF
>TRBV7-2
ASSLGREQY
>TRBV4-2
ASSQVGLAGSVSNEQF
>TRBV5-1
ASSLALVASGRGKLSYNEQF
>TRBV6-1
ASSDAGQGYNEQF
>TRBV15
ATNRDRTGELF
>TRBV15
ATSTEYGGLAGNNEQF
>TRBV9
ASSPDFRGQPQH
>TRBV9
ASSVLSGSTDTQY
>TRBV5-1
ASSFRLNEKLF
>TRBV2
ASSEDGQFGYT
>TRBV10-3
AISESAVETQY
>TRBV9
ASSARGTGYPGELF
>TRBV5-4
ASSSSPRGEDTQY
>TRBV11-2
ASSLERVDTQY
>TRBV5-1
ASSLRQAGYQDTEAF
>TRBV18
ASSPKLGETQY
>TRBV5-4
ASQPGGVVYNEQF
>TRBV10-3
AISDPSGRATYNEQF
>TRBV29-1
SVGQGSNQPQH
>TRBV10-3
AISGTSGNYEQY
>TRBV19
ASSRWVAGVQRAKNIQY
>TRBV10-1
ASSLNSNQPQH
>TRBV5-6
ASSLNSGSAYEQY
>TRBV15
ATSRGGRGVLYEQY
>TRBV18
ASSPTGINQPQH